A selection of T cell receptor beta chains follows, all from one sample in a study of blood T cell repertoires in COVID-19. Sequencing was performed with immunoSEQ multiplex PCR; in TCRdb, only in-frame clones are kept and a portion is missing. The profile shows around 250,000 clones, around 86% of them singletons. The sequencing sample was made of peripheral blood. The receptors were sampled from a woman in her twenties or thirties with active or convalescent COVID-19. The CDR3 runs from the conserved cysteine through the conserved F or W. The order of the fields is V gene, J gene, CDR3 protein.

v_gene: TRBV11-2
j_gene: TRBJ1-2
CDR3aa: CASSPGQGYGYTF

v_gene: TRBV7-2
j_gene: TRBJ2-4
CDR3aa: CASSTRQGAVQYF

v_gene: TRBV2
j_gene: TRBJ2-1
CDR3aa: CASSEDSYNEQFF

v_gene: TRBV30
j_gene: TRBJ2-3
CDR3aa: CAWSRTGTLADTQYF

v_gene: TRBV2
j_gene: TRBJ1-3
CDR3aa: CASSTDRHDAGNTIYF

v_gene: TRBV7-9
j_gene: TRBJ1-5
CDR3aa: CASSLALSGEWGSNQPQHF

v_gene: TRBV30
j_gene: TRBJ1-4
CDR3aa: CAWNEDRQERNEKLFF

v_gene: TRBV28
j_gene: TRBJ1-2
CDR3aa: CASSLRARRGAVNYGYTF

v_gene: TRBV19
j_gene: TRBJ1-2
CDR3aa: CASSLQQGARLGGYTF

v_gene: TRBV5-5
j_gene: TRBJ1-2
CDR3aa: CASSLGQVYGYTF

v_gene: TRBV18
j_gene: TRBJ2-7
CDR3aa: CASSLYNEQYF

v_gene: TRBV5-5
j_gene: TRBJ1-4
CDR3aa: CASSLAGTGANEKLFF

v_gene: TRBV19
j_gene: TRBJ2-5
CDR3aa: CASSMDRDRPPETQYF

v_gene: TRBV30
j_gene: TRBJ2-7
CDR3aa: CAWSRRYEQYF

v_gene: TRBV6-2/TRBV6-3
j_gene: TRBJ2-3
CDR3aa: CASSYSRTSGGSDTQYF

v_gene: TRBV28
j_gene: TRBJ2-5
CDR3aa: CASRGDMVRRETQYF

v_gene: TRBV6-5
j_gene: TRBJ1-5
CDR3aa: CASRDRDRDYQPQHF

v_gene: TRBV19
j_gene: TRBJ1-3
CDR3aa: CASRDYASGNTIYF

v_gene: TRBV28
j_gene: TRBJ2-5
CDR3aa: CASSLTPGGPGETQYF

v_gene: TRBV6-5
j_gene: TRBJ1-2
CDR3aa: CASSYGQYYGYTF

v_gene: TRBV9
j_gene: TRBJ2-7
CDR3aa: CASSVAGTAYEQYF

v_gene: TRBV15
j_gene: TRBJ1-5
CDR3aa: CATSRDSARDQPQHF